These 6 T cell receptor beta chains came from one sample sequenced in a study of beta chain features in type 1 diabetes. Findings of the study overall: Shortening that was moderate but significant affected the TCRB CDR3s of Type 1 diabetes patients in all four CD4+ subsets.

What these receptors recognize is not known. Every bit of the isolated RNA underwent reverse transcription, so sequencing read expressed TCRB transcripts. Assay used: immunoSEQ multiplex PCR; TCRdb lists only in-frame clones, some missing. This table has about 99,000 clones, approximately 30% appearing once. Sequences were obtained from central memory CD4+ T cells from blood. The receptors were gathered from a woman between 18 and 29 years old with type 1 diabetes.

The rearrangement links TRBV2 to TRBJ2-2; TRBD1 matches 7 bases. The trim removed 3 bases at V and 2 bases at J, leaving 3 bases unmatched. The CDR3 runs 15 residues. Germline loops: CDR1 SNHLY, CDR2 FYNNEI. The CDR3 coding sequence is TGTGCCAGCAGTGATAACAGGGGAAACACCGGGGAGCTGTTTTTT. Encoded protein: CASSDNRGNTGELFF.

Only a few counts were recorded for this clone. This chain links TRBV5-1 with TRBJ1-5, with a weak D call TRBD1 (6 bases). Germline V gene data show CDR1 as SGHRS and CDR2 as YFSETQ. This CDR3 is built from 14 residues. V was cut by 4 bases and J by 6 bases, with 14 bases left in between. The CDR3 DNA is TGCGCCAGCAGCCCCGGGGGGGCGGGTCAGCCCCAGCATTTT. It yields the protein CASSPGGAGQPQHF.

This chain uses TRBV7-2 with TRBJ2-2; weak D call: TRBD1 (6 bases). This CDR3 is 16 amino acids long. Germline lookup yields CDR1 SGHTA and CDR2 FQGNSA. Trimming took 4 bases from V and 4 from J, leaving 16 bases between them. The DNA for the CDR3 is TGTGCCAGCAGCTCCGCGACAGGTTCGAGCACCGGGGAGCTGTTTTTT. This codes for CASSSATGSSTGELFF.

The chain is built from TRBV5-1 and TRBJ2-7; 12 bases are a match to TRBD2. The ends lost 5 bases at V and 6 bases at J; junction bases unmatched: 6. Germline loops: CDR1 SGHRS, CDR2 YFSETQ. The CDR3 length is 14 residues. This CDR3 is CASRFGLAGFEQYF. Here the CDR3 DNA reads TGCGCCAGCAGATTCGGACTAGCGGGATTCGAGCAGTACTTC.

This chain links TRBV28 with TRBJ2-3; possibly TRBD2 for D (5 bases). There are 14 residues in the CDR3. Germline V gene data show CDR1 as MDHEN and CDR2 as SYDVKM. V lost 7 bases and J lost 0, with 11 bases in between. The CDR3 sequence: CASIREGSTDTQYF. The CDR3 DNA sequence: TGTGCCAGCATCCGAGAGGGAAGCACAGATACGCAGTATTTT.

This clone turned up a few times. The chain has TRBV5-1 and TRBJ2-1, with 13 positions matching TRBD2. CDR3 length equals 16 residues. J gave up 6 bases and V 3 bases, and 6 bases lay outside the gene matches. Germline CDR1 and CDR2: SGHRS and YFSETQ. The CDR3 loop is CASSSRTSGGFNEQFF. The CDR3 coding sequence is TGCGCCAGCAGCTCCCGGACTAGCGGGGGTTTCAATGAGCAGTTCTTC.